These T cell receptor beta chains were read from a single sample in a study of cytotoxic CD8 clonotypes in ibrutinib-treated CLL. Data came from immunoSEQ multiplex PCR; TCRdb stores just in-frame clones and leaves some out. The sample includes roughly 54,000 clones, roughly three fifths of them seen just once. This sample comprised PBMCs, obtained after 24 months of ibrutinib treatment. These receptors were collected from a human donor with chronic lymphocytic leukemia. Each CDR3 is given with its conserved first and last residue. The D gene is left open where the match is weak. Not every row has a clone size; where given, it reads once, few, many or a size class.

CDR3 length	V gene	J gene	clone size	D gene	CDR3 DNA	CDR3 protein
14	TRBV6-1	TRBJ2-7	.	.	TGTGCCAGCTTTACCAGTCGAAGCTCCTACGAGCAGTACTTC	CASFTSRSSYEQYF
15	TRBV2	TRBJ2-7	few	TRBD2	TGTGCCAGCAGCCCGACTAGCGGCAGCTCCTACGAGCAGTACTTC	CASSPTSGSSYEQYF
13	TRBV14	TRBJ1-1	.	.	TGTGCCAGCGGATTGGGGGACAACACTGAAGCTTTCTTT	CASGLGDNTEAFF
12	TRBV10-2	TRBJ1-2	.	.	TGCGCCAGCAGTGCGGATTCCTATGGCTACACCTTC	CASSADSYGYTF
15	TRBV9	TRBJ1-6	.	.	TGTGCCAGCAGCGTGGGGGCAGGGGATAATTCACCCCTCCACTTT	CASSVGAGDNSPLHF
14	TRBV6-5	TRBJ1-4	.	.	TGTGCCAGCAGTCCACAGGGCAAGGATGAAAAACTGTTTTTT	CASSPQGKDEKLFF
13	TRBV5-1	TRBJ2-1	once	TRBD1	TGCGCCAGCACAGGTCAGGGGGCTGGTGAGCAGTTCTTC	CASTGQGAGEQFF
17	TRBV6-1	TRBJ2-4	.	.	TGTGCCAGCAGTGAAGTGTTAGGGGGATCACAAGGGGTCATTCAGTACTTC	CASSEVLGGSQGVIQYF
16	TRBV5-1	TRBJ2-3	.	.	TGCGCCAGCAGGCCCGGGGGTACTGACGGTCGCGATACGCAGTATTTT	CASRPGGTDGRDTQYF
11	TRBV6-9	TRBJ2-5	.	.	TGTGCCAGCAGTTACGGGGAGACCCAGTACTTC	CASSYGETQYF
15	TRBV11-2	TRBJ1-1	.	.	TGTGCCAGCAGCTTAGGGGAGAGAGCGAACACTGAAGCTTTCTTT	CASSLGERANTEAFF
15	TRBV25-1	TRBJ1-3	.	.	TGTGCCAGCAGTGAAGTCCAAGAGGCTGGAAACACCATATATTTT	CASSEVQEAGNTIYF
14	TRBV29-1	TRBJ1-1	.	TRBD1	TGCAGCGTTGAGGGGGACAGGCATTACACTGAAGCTTTCTTT	CSVEGDRHYTEAFF
15	TRBV15	TRBJ1-1	.	TRBD1	TGTGCCACCAGCAGAGATGTGACAGGGGACACTGAAGCTTTCTTT	CATSRDVTGDTEAFF
14	TRBV6-5	TRBJ1-1	.	TRBD1	TGTGCCAGCAGTGAGTATACAGGGGGCACTGAAGCTTTCTTT	CASSEYTGGTEAFF
14	TRBV6-6	TRBJ1-5	few	.	TGTGCCAGCAGTTACCTTCAGGGCAATCAGCCCCAGCATTTT	CASSYLQGNQPQHF
11	TRBV19	TRBJ1-2	.	.	TGTGCCAGTAGTGACTACTATGGCTACACCTTC	CASSDYYGYTF
13	TRBV19	TRBJ1-2	.	.	TGTGCCAGTAGTAACCGGCCTATGTATGGCTACACCTTC	CASSNRPMYGYTF
13	TRBV5-5	TRBJ2-3	.	.	TGTGCCAGCAGCTTCCGAGCAGCAGATACGCAGTATTTT	CASSFRAADTQYF
14	TRBV29-1	TRBJ2-7	.	TRBD1	TGCAGCGCTGGGCCGACAGGGGTAATTAACGAGCAGTACTTC	CSAGPTGVINEQYF
13	TRBV28	TRBJ2-7	.	.	TGTGCCAGCAGTTTTTCTGACCGCTACGAGCAGTACTTC	CASSFSDRYEQYF
17	TRBV5-4	TRBJ1-2	.	.	TGTGCCAGCAGCTCCCCGGATTCACTCTCGGCTAACTATGGCTACACCTTC	CASSSPDSLSANYGYTF
15	TRBV27	TRBJ1-1	few	TRBD1	TGTGCCAGCAGGGAACAGGGGACCCCGAACACTGAAGCTTTCTTT	CASREQGTPNTEAFF
17	TRBV5-1	TRBJ1-1	many	TRBD1	TGCGCCAGCAGCTCTTCACAGGGGGTCGGGCTGAACACTGAAGCTTTCTTT	CASSSSQGVGLNTEAFF
11	TRBV6-5	TRBJ1-6	few	.	TGTGCCAGCAGCCACGACCTACCCCTCCACTTT	CASSHDLPLHF
17	TRBV5-1	TRBJ2-5	.	TRBD2	TGCGCCAGCAGCTCTATCTCTAGCGGGGGGAACCAAGAGACCCAGTACTTC	CASSSISSGGNQETQYF
14	TRBV5-1	TRBJ1-5	.	.	TGCGCCAGCAGCTTCGACAGCCGGGATCAGCCCCAGCATTTT	CASSFDSRDQPQHF
18	TRBV7-9	TRBJ2-1	.	.	TGTGCCAGCAGCTTAGCCATCGGCAGGGGGGACTTATACAATGAGCAGTTCTTC	CASSLAIGRGDLYNEQFF
17	TRBV15	TRBJ2-5	.	TRBD1	TGTGCCACCAGCAGAGGATTCGGACAGGGACGGGGAGAGACCCAGTACTTC	CATSRGFGQGRGETQYF
13	TRBV10-2	TRBJ2-2	.	.	TGCGCCAGCAGTGGGACCGGCGGCGGGGAGCTGTTTTTT	CASSGTGGGELFF
15	TRBV11-2	TRBJ2-7	.	.	TGTGCCAGCAGCTTAGGCGGCGGAGGGACCTACGAGCAGTACTTC	CASSLGGGGTYEQYF
14	TRBV6-5	TRBJ2-1	.	.	TGTGCCAGCAGCTCCCAGGGTCTCTACAATGAGCAGTTCTTC	CASSSQGLYNEQFF
13	TRBV6-4	TRBJ1-2	few	TRBD1	TGTGCCAGCAGTACCGGACAGGGGTTCGGCTACACCTTC	CASSTGQGFGYTF
15	TRBV27	TRBJ1-1	.	.	TGTGCCAGCAGTTTATCTCAAGGGATGAACACTGAAGCTTTCTTT	CASSLSQGMNTEAFF
14	TRBV5-1	TRBJ1-2	.	.	TGCGCCAGCAGCGTCGGAACAGGGCAGGGTGGCTACACCTTC	CASSVGTGQGGYTF
15	TRBV4-1	TRBJ2-1	many	.	TGCGCCAGCAGCCAAGATGGAACAGGGGACTGGGAGCAGTTCTTC	CASSQDGTGDWEQFF
11	TRBV2	TRBJ2-1	.	.	TGTGCCAGCAGTGAGACCCATGAGCAGTTCTTC	CASSETHEQFF
13	TRBV5-1	TRBJ1-1	.	.	TGCGCCAGCAGCTTGTTAGTCGGGGGTGAAGCTTTCTTT	CASSLLVGGEAFF
13	TRBV2	TRBJ2-7	.	.	TGTGCCAGCAGTGAAGTCTATGGTTACGAGCAGTACTTC	CASSEVYGYEQYF
13	TRBV6-4	TRBJ1-6	few	.	TGTGCCAGCAGTGCTGGAGTGAGTTCACCCCTCCACTTT	CASSAGVSSPLHF
15	TRBV6-5	TRBJ1-2	.	.	TGTGCCAGCAGTTACGGGAGGGGTTTTCGGTATGGCTACACCTTC	CASSYGRGFRYGYTF
14	TRBV4-1	TRBJ1-1	few	.	TGCGCCAGCAGCCAAAAGACAGGGAACACTGAAGCTTTCTTT	CASSQKTGNTEAFF